Sequencing of this TCR beta chain was carried out in a study of cytomegalovirus exposure and HLA in healthy donors. Findings of the study overall: Rates of TCR association differed by HLA locus in a later analysis, with DRB1 highest and HLA-C lowest.

A multiplex PCR was run with 60 Vbeta primers and 13 Jbeta primers. The assay was immunoSEQ multiplex PCR, and TCRdb's table has in-frame clones only and misses some. Of some 160,000 clones listed, approximately 80% were seen once; the top ten hold 6.3%. This CDR3 is 13 amino acids long. Deletions cut 5 bases from V and 3 bases from J, with 10 bases between. Per the germline V gene, CDR1 is SEHNR and CDR2 is FQNEAQ (reference sequence). As regards this clone: Antigen specificity is unknown.

The sequenced sample was PBMCs. The clonotype was recovered from a male donor in good health and CMV-seropositive. The V call is TRBV7-9, the J call TRBJ1-1; D perhaps matches TRBD1 (5 bases). As DNA, the CDR3 is TGTGCCAGCAGCGATATGACAGACACTGAAGCTTTCTTT. It is translated as CASSDMTDTEAFF.